These 15 T cell receptor beta chains originate from one sample sequenced in a study of shared clonotypes between healthy human individuals. Clones were read by immunoSEQ multiplex PCR, and TCRdb kept only the in-frame ones, dropping some. The data contain some 2,000,000 clones, approximately 96% of them singletons. The sequenced material came from naive CD4+ T cells sorted from blood. Subset given: CD45RA+ positively selected. The receptors were sampled from a man in his late teens or twenties in good health.

The V call is TRBV7-6, the J call TRBJ1-4; 10 bases line up with TRBD1. The germline CDR1 and CDR2 sequences are SGHVS and FNYEAQ. With 3 bases clipped from V and 0 bases from J, the junction kept 4 bases outside the gene matches. This CDR3 is built from 17 residues. CDR3 DNA sequence: TGTGCCAGCAGCTTCGGACAGGGGGTTTCAACTAATGAAAAACTGTTTTTT. Translated: CASSFGQGVSTNEKLFF.

V gene TRBV9 combines with J gene TRBJ1-4, with a tentative D call TRBD1 (5 bases). This CDR3 is built from 15 residues. With 6 bases removed from V and 5 bases from J, the gap between germline ends came to 17 bases. Germline V gives CDR1 SGDLS, CDR2 YYNGEE. The CDR3 region is CASTLRGSTNEKLFF. CDR3 nucleotides: TGTGCCAGCACCCTGAGGGGCAGCACAAATGAAAAACTGTTTTTT.

The chain combines TRBV10-3 with TRBJ2-7, with TRBD1 matching over 9 bases. In germline, CDR1 is ENHRY, CDR2 SYGVKD. The CDR3 sequence is 13 residues long. Trimming cost V 10 bases and J 4 bases; bases outside gene matches: 8. CDR3 bases: TGTGCCAACCAACAGGGGGCGACTTACGAGCAGTACTTC. Residues: CANQQGATYEQYF.

V gene TRBV10-3 combines with J gene TRBJ1-4, with 9 bases matching TRBD1. CDR3 size: 13 residues. V shed 11 bases and J 5 bases; nucleotides not matched to a gene: 6. CDR1 and CDR2 (germline): ENHRY, SYGVKD. CDR3 in DNA: TGTGCCGTCAAGACAGGGGGGAATGAAAAACTGTTTTTT. It translates to CAVKTGGNEKLFF.

The chain joins TRBV2 to TRBJ1-5, with 8 bases lining up with TRBD1. This CDR3 has 16 amino acids. Germline V CDR1 and CDR2: SNHLY, FYNNEI. The trim removed 2 bases at V and 2 bases at J, leaving 5 bases unmatched. CDR3 nucleotide sequence: TGTGCCAGCAGTGAACGACAGGGGATAGGCAATCAGCCCCAGCATTTT. Its translation is CASSERQGIGNQPQHF.

The chain carries TRBV10-3 and TRBJ2-1; 10 nucleotides line up with TRBD2. Germline lookup yields CDR1 ENHRY and CDR2 SYGVKD. The CDR3 runs to 14 residues. V was clipped by 5 bases and J by 7 bases; unmatched bases: 5. CDR3 sequence reads: CAISSSGSRNEQFF. CDR3 nucleotide sequence: TGTGCCATCAGTTCTAGCGGGAGTAGAAATGAGCAGTTCTTC.

This clone was seen only once. The CDR3 here is CASSPWTVLSNEKLFF. The CDR3 DNA reads TGTGCCAGCTCACCTTGGACAGTACTTTCTAATGAAAAACTGTTTTTT. The genes are TRBV18 and TRBJ1-4; possibly TRBD1 for D (6 bases). CDR3 length: 16 residues. Trimming cost V 3 bases and J 3 bases, with 14 bases left between them. CDR1 and CDR2 from the germline V gene are KGHSH and LQKENI.

The gene calls are TRBV18 and TRBJ1-5; D is unclear. Germline V gene data show CDR1 as KGHSH and CDR2 as LQKENI. The CDR3 extends over 13 amino acids. The V end was cut by 5 bases, the J end by 5 bases, with 10 bases between. The DNA of the CDR3 is TGTGCCAGCTCAGGCGCAGGAGATCAGCCCCAGCATTTT. As protein: CASSGAGDQPQHF.

V usage is TRBV5-1 and J usage is TRBJ2-3; tentatively, D is TRBD1 (5 bases). The germline V gene encodes CDR1 SGHRS and CDR2 YFSETQ. The CDR3 is 15 amino acids. The V and J ends lost 1 base and 2 bases respectively, with 11 bases between them. CDR3 bases: TGCGCCAGCAGCTTGATAGACAGAGTCACAGATACGCAGTATTTT. It translates to CASSLIDRVTDTQYF. Complete variable domain (other parts from reference TRBV5-1 and TRBJ2-3): KAGVTQTPRYLIKTRGQQVTLSCSPISGHRSVSWYQQTPGQGLQFLFEYFSETQRNKGNFPGRFSGRQFSNSRSEMNVSTLELGDSALYLCASSLIDRVTDTQYFGPGTRLTVL.

Details on this clone: The same CDR3 is also encoded by other DNA sequences in this sample. The CDR3: CASSRGTANTEAFF. The CDR3 DNA follows: TGTGCCAGCAGTAGAGGGACGGCGAACACTGAAGCTTTCTTT. The V and J genes are TRBV6-5 and TRBJ1-1, with a tentative D call TRBD1 (5 bases). The CDR3 runs 14 residues. The germline V and J ends were trimmed by 5 bases and 1 base, with 11 bases remaining between them. Germline CDR1 reads MNHEY; CDR2 reads SVGAGI.

J is TRBJ2-3 and V is TRBV29-1, with a possible D match to TRBD1 (6 bases). Germline CDR1 reads SQVTM; CDR2 reads ANQGSEA. The CDR3 loop spans 13 amino acids. The V gene lost 7 bases and the J gene lost 3 bases, with 14 bases spanning the gap. The DNA of the CDR3 is TGCAGCGGAGCCCGGGACACGACAGATACGCAGTATTTT. It is translated as CSGARDTTDTQYF.

The V and J genes are TRBV9 and TRBJ2-2; D possibly uses TRBD1 or TRBD2 (5 bases each). This CDR3 spans 14 amino acids. V was shortened by 1 base and J by 4 bases, with 8 bases between the two germline ends. Per germline, CDR1 SGDLS and CDR2 YYNGEE. The CDR3 region is CASSVRGTTGELFF. The CDR3 DNA reads as TGTGCCAGCAGCGTAAGAGGGACCACCGGGGAGCTGTTTTTT.

The V and J genes are TRBV5-1 and TRBJ2-7; TRBD2 aligns across 8 bases. The germline V gene encodes CDR1 SGHRS and CDR2 YFSETQ. Trimming cost V 0 bases and J 4 bases; bases outside gene matches: 3. CDR3 length: 14 amino acids. In nucleotides, the CDR3 is TGCGCCAGCAGCTTGGAGGTAGCGGGGTACGAGCAGTACTTC. This sequence encodes CASSLEVAGYEQYF.

The gene calls are TRBV9 and TRBJ1-6; D is possibly TRBD1 (6 bases). Trimming removed 0 bases from V and 10 bases from J, with 14 bases in between. This CDR3 spans 15 amino acids. Germline V gene lookup returns CDR1 SGDLS and CDR2 YYNGEE. The CDR3 nucleotides are TGTGCCAGCAGCGTAGGGAACAGGGTAGAATCACCCCTCCACTTT. This encodes CASSVGNRVESPLHF. The entire variable domain, with the rest obtained from reference TRBV9 and TRBJ1-6, is as follows: DSGVTQTPKHLITATGQRVTLRCSPRSGDLSVYWYQQSLDQGLQFLIQYYNGEERAKGNILERFSAQQFPDLHSELNLSSLELGDSALYFCASSVGNRVESPLHFGNGTRLTVT.

The J gene is TRBJ1-5, the V gene TRBV15; D not certain. The V and J ends lost 0 bases and 11 bases respectively, with 14 bases between them. The germline V gene has CDR1 LNHNV and CDR2 YYDKDF (reference sequence). The CDR3 is 14 residues long. CDR3 sequence (DNA): TGTGCCACCAGCAGAGATATGGTTGCCCAGGCCCAGCATTTT. Translated: CATSRDMVAQAQHF.